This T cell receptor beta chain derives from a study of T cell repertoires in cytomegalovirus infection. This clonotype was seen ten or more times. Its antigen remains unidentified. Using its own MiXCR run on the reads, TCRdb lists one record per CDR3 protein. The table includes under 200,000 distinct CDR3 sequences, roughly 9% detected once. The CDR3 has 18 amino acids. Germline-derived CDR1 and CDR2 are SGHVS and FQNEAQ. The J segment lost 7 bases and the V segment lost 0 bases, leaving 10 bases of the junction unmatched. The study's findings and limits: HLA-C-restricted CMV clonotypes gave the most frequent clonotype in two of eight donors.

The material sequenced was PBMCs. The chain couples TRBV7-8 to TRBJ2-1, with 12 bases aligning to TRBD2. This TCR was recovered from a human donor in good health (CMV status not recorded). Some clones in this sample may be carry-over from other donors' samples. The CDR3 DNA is TGTGCCAGCAGCTTAGCGGCGGGGAGACTAGCGGGAGCGAATGAGCAGTTCTTC. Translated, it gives CASSLAAGRLAGANEQFF.